A single sample is the source of the 28 T cell receptor beta chains below, sequenced in a study of T-cell memory formation after mild COVID-19. One entry per CDR3 protein, called by TCRdb with MiXCR from the 5' RACE reads. The table includes about 600,000 distinct CDR3 sequences, 20% to 25% detected once. The sample comprised PBMCs or a T cell subset sorted from them (not recorded which). These receptors originate from an adult woman who had mild COVID-19 (a few samples of this study predate the infection). Cell type and time point are not known.

The chain recombines TRBV11-2 with TRBJ2-7, with TRBD2 matching over 7 bases. The CDR3 extends over 17 amino acids. The junction had 13 bases not matched to a gene; V was cut back by 5 bases and J by 0 bases. Germline assignment: CDR1 SGHAT and CDR2 FQNNGV. CDR3 nucleotides: TGTGCCAGCAGCACCCGTGGGCTAGCGGATAGCTCCTACGAGCAGTACTTC. Translating gives CASSTRGLADSSYEQYF.

The chain employs TRBV7-9 and TRBJ1-2; D is unclear. V lost 1 base and J 1 base, leaving 10 bases between the germline ends. The CDR3 consists of 15 residues. CDR1 and CDR2 from the germline V gene are SEHNR and FQNEAQ (reference sequence). This chain's CDR3 is CASSLGTSDNYGYTF. In DNA, the CDR3 is TGTGCCAGCAGCTTAGGGACGAGTGATAACTATGGCTACACCTTC. Drawing the rest from reference TRBV7-9 and TRBJ1-2, the complete variable domain is DTGVSQNPRHKITKRGQNVTFRCDPISEHNRLYWYRQTLGQGPEFLTYFQNEAQLEKSRLLSDRFSAERPKGSFSTLEIQRTEQGDSAMYLCASSLGTSDNYGYTFGSGTRLTVV.

The chain uses TRBV12-3 or TRBV12-4 and TRBJ1-5; D not resolved. V lost 1 base and J 9 bases, leaving 4 bases between the germline ends. The CDR3 has 11 residues. The CDR3 DNA reads TGTGCCAGCAGTTTAGGGTGGCCCCAGCATTTT. Protein: CASSLGWPQHF.

This clonotype has a handful of counts. The chain is built from TRBV7-9 and TRBJ1-3; D possibly corresponds to TRBD1 (6 bases). From germline, CDR1 is SEHNR and CDR2 FQNEAQ (reference sequence). The CDR3 sequence is 15 residues long. V lost 3 bases to trimming and J lost 4 bases, with 13 bases between them. The CDR3 DNA follows: TGTGCCAGCAGCTTCAGGACAGCCATGGGAAACACCATATATTTT. This codes for CASSFRTAMGNTIYF.

This chain joins TRBV5-1 and TRBJ2-2; D is possibly TRBD1 (6 bases). Between the trimmed V and J ends, which lost 2 bases and 7 bases, there was a span of 15 bases. CDR1 and CDR2 (germline): SGHRS, YFSETQ. The CDR3 loop spans 15 amino acids. The CDR3 sequence: CASSLTTGTGGELFF. The CDR3 coding sequence is TGCGCCAGCAGCTTAACGACAGGAACCGGCGGGGAGCTGTTTTTT.

The CDR3 DNA reads TGCAGTGCTAGCGTGCTGGAGACCCAGTACTTC. As protein: CSASVLETQYF. The rearrangement joins TRBV20-1 to TRBJ2-5; D remains ambiguous. The V gene lost 3 bases and the J gene lost 5 bases, with 7 bases spanning the gap. The germline gives CDR1 DFQATT, CDR2 SNEGSKA (reference sequence). The CDR3 loop spans 11 amino acids.

This clonotype has ten or more counts. This sequence joins TRBV6-5 and TRBJ2-7; 10 bases line up with TRBD2. V trimming: 2 bases; J trimming: 3 bases; junction bases outside the gene matches: 7. The CDR3 is 16 residues long. Germline V gene lookup returns CDR1 MNHEY and CDR2 SVGAGI. The CDR3 DNA is TGTGCCAGCAGTTACGATAGCGGGAGGATTCACTACGAGCAGTACTTC. Translated, it gives CASSYDSGRIHYEQYF.

J is TRBJ2-2 and V is TRBV20-1; 15 positions agree with TRBD2. Germline V gives CDR1 DFQATT, CDR2 SNEGSKA (reference sequence). The CDR3 sequence is 15 residues long. V was pared by 5 bases and J by 6 bases, with 4 bases of the junction left unmatched. Here the CDR3 DNA reads TGCAGTGCTCGGACTAGCGGGAGGGCCCCCGGGGAGCTGTTTTTT. Translating gives CSARTSGRAPGELFF.

This clonotype turned up a few times. The chain uses TRBV11-2 and TRBJ2-7, with 11 bases lining up with TRBD2. Trimming took 5 bases from V and 5 from J; bases not matched to a gene: 8. The germline V gene has CDR1 SGHAT and CDR2 FQNNGV. The CDR3 extends over 15 amino acids. CDR3 sequence reads: CASSTQTSGTDEQYF. CDR3 DNA sequence: TGTGCCAGCAGCACTCAGACTAGCGGGACCGACGAGCAGTACTTC.

In this sample, this clonotype turned up a few times. The gene calls are TRBV5-1 and TRBJ1-4; the D gene is possibly TRBD1 (6 bases). V dropped 3 bases and J dropped 3 bases, with 9 bases sitting between them. Germline CDR1 SGHRS, CDR2 YFSETQ. The CDR3 extends over 14 amino acids. The CDR3: CASSSGQPNEKLFF. In DNA, the CDR3 is TGCGCCAGCAGCTCTGGACAGCCTAATGAAAAACTGTTTTTT.

V gene TRBV9 combines with J gene TRBJ1-2, with 8 bases aligning to TRBD1. Per germline, CDR1 SGDLS and CDR2 YYNGEE. The CDR3 spans 13 residues. The V gene end was trimmed by 0 bases and the J gene end by 8 bases; junction bases not matched to a gene: 3. CDR3 coding DNA: TGTGCCAGCAGCGTAGATGCAGGGGGCGGCTACACCTTC. Translation gives CASSVDAGGGYTF.

This clonotype was recorded at least ten times. The chain employs TRBV5-8 and TRBJ1-5; D is unresolved. Germline-derived CDR1 and CDR2 are SGHTS and YDEGEE. V lost 4 bases, J lost 3 bases, and 17 bases lay in between. CDR3 length: 16 amino acids. In DNA form, the CDR3 reads TGTGCCAGCAGCCAGTATATTGATAGCTCCAATCAGCCCCAGCATTTT. Its translation is CASSQYIDSSNQPQHF.

The chain combines TRBV30 with TRBJ2-1; 9 bases match TRBD2. V lost 0 bases and J lost 9; bases outside the gene matches: 3. This CDR3 is built from 13 residues. The V gene's germline CDR1 is GTSNPN and CDR2 SVGIG (reference sequence). CDR3 DNA sequence: TGTGCCTGGAGTGTACGGCGGGGGGGTGAGCAGTTCTTC. Its translation is CAWSVRRGGEQFF.

The chain links TRBV9 to TRBJ2-1, with D perhaps TRBD1 or TRBD2 (5 bases each). Germline V gene sequence: CDR1 SGDLS, CDR2 YYNGEE. The CDR3 covers 11 residues. V lost 3 bases and J lost 8, with 6 bases in between. CDR3: CASSGGDEQFF. DNA of the CDR3: TGTGCCAGCAGCGGAGGGGATGAGCAGTTCTTC.

The V gene is TRBV7-2, the J gene TRBJ2-7; a weak D match, TRBD2 (5 bases). Looked up from germline, CDR1 is SGHTA and CDR2 is FQGNSA. V lost 5 bases, J lost 2 bases, and 13 bases lay in between. The CDR3 length is 14 residues. The CDR3 DNA follows: TGTGCCAGCAGCGTAAAACTAGGGCCCTACGAGCAGTACTTC. It codes for CASSVKLGPYEQYF.

CDR3 loop: CASSALYGTDTQYF. CDR3 coding DNA: TGCGCCAGCAGCGCGCTATATGGTACAGATACGCAGTATTTT. The V call is TRBV5-1, the J call TRBJ2-3; unclear D gene. Trimming stripped 4 bases from V and 3 bases from J, with 12 bases between. Germline values: CDR1 SGHRS, CDR2 YFSETQ. The CDR3 sequence is 14 residues long.

This clonotype was picked up a small number of times. The DNA for the CDR3 is TGCGCCAGCAGCCCCTCTGGGGCCTCTGGAAACACCATATATTTT. Amino acids: CASSPSGASGNTIYF. The J gene is TRBJ1-3, the V gene TRBV4-1, with D possibly TRBD1 on 5 matching bases. Germline CDR1 is MGHRA and CDR2 is YSYEKL. Trimming left V 4 bases short and J 0 bases short, with 10 bases between. There are 15 residues in the CDR3.

The V and J genes are TRBV10-3 and TRBJ2-1; 7 nucleotides align to TRBD2. With 0 bases clipped from V and 7 bases from J, the junction kept 6 bases outside the gene matches. CDR1 is ENHRY and CDR2 is SYGVKD in the germline V gene. This CDR3 spans 15 amino acids. The DNA of the CDR3 is TGTGCCATCAGTGAGTCAGGGACTAATTCAAATGAGCAGTTCTTC. Residues: CAISESGTNSNEQFF.

This clonotype was counted only a few times. The chain is built from TRBV12-3 or TRBV12-4 and TRBJ2-1; a weak D match, TRBD2 (6 bases). The CDR3 is 13 residues long. V lost 6 bases and J 6 bases, leaving 12 bases between the germline ends. CDR3 protein: CASRSGGSNEQFF. CDR3 DNA: TGTGCCAGCAGATCCGGAGGGAGCAATGAGCAGTTCTTC.

On this clonotype: At one end, the junction sequence differs from germline, possibly due to a read error. The J gene is TRBJ2-2, the V gene TRBV29-1; no clear D gene. CDR3 size: 15 residues. The V gene's germline CDR1 is SQVTM and CDR2 ANQGSEA. CDR3 nucleotide sequence: TGCAGCGTTGCCGAGGCGGCAACGAACACCGTGGAGCTGTTTTTT. The encoded protein is CSVAEAATNTVELFF.

This clonotype was counted between two and nine times. V is TRBV5-1 and J is TRBJ1-2; 7 bases are shared with TRBD1. J was trimmed by 8 bases and V by 4 bases; bases with no gene match: 8. Germline loops: CDR1 SGHRS, CDR2 YFSETQ. This CDR3 has 13 residues. The CDR3 loop is CASSTDRVGGYTF. As DNA, the CDR3 is TGCGCCAGCAGCACCGACAGGGTCGGGGGCTACACCTTC.

This clonotype was seen many times. This chain joins TRBV10-3 and TRBJ2-3, with 8 bases aligning to TRBD1. The germline gives CDR1 ENHRY, CDR2 SYGVKD. The CDR3 has 15 amino acids. V trimming: 2 bases; J trimming: 2 bases; junction bases outside the gene matches: 3. CDR3 coding DNA: TGTGCCATCAGTGAGAATCAGGGGGCCACAGATACGCAGTATTTT. As protein: CAISENQGATDTQYF.

The chain combines TRBV20-1 with TRBJ2-1; 9 bases match TRBD2. This CDR3 contains 13 residues. The trim removed 6 bases at V and 5 bases at J, leaving 5 bases unmatched. The germline V gene has CDR1 DFQATT and CDR2 SNEGSKA (reference sequence). CDR3 nucleotide sequence: TGCAGTGCCGCGGGGGGGATACACAATGAGCAGTTCTTC. It specifies CSAAGGIHNEQFF.

V usage is TRBV12-3 or TRBV12-4 and J usage is TRBJ2-6; weak D call: TRBD1 (5 bases). The V and J ends lost 5 bases and 2 bases respectively, with 10 bases between them. The CDR3 is 15 residues long. The CDR3 reads CASSRQGTGANVLTF. CDR3 DNA sequence: TGTGCCAGCAGTCGCCAGGGTACTGGGGCCAACGTCCTGACTTTC.

The chain combines TRBV30 with TRBJ2-1; TRBD1 might be the D (5 bases). In germline, CDR1 is GTSNPN, CDR2 SVGIG (reference sequence). The CDR3 is made up of 14 amino acids. V lost 5 bases, J lost 7 bases, and 18 bases lay in between. As DNA, the CDR3 is TGTGCCTGGGCTCCAGGGCCCCCGCCAAATGAGCAGTTCTTC. Protein sequence: CAWAPGPPPNEQFF.

The rearrangement joins TRBV10-3 to TRBJ1-5, with D uncertain. This CDR3 has 15 residues. Between the trimmed V and J ends, which lost 2 bases and 6 bases, there was a span of 14 bases. The germline gives CDR1 ENHRY, CDR2 SYGVKD. The CDR3 DNA reads TGTGCCATCAGTGAGGGACCCGGAGGTAGTCAGCCCCAGCATTTT. Amino acids: CAISEGPGGSQPQHF.

The rearrangement uses TRBV5-1 and TRBJ1-5, with no clear D. Per germline, CDR1 SGHRS and CDR2 YFSETQ. V was shortened by 0 bases and J by 6 bases, with 7 bases between the two germline ends. The CDR3 totals 13 residues. The CDR3 is CASSLEPSQPQHF. The CDR3 DNA reads as TGCGCCAGCAGCTTGGAACCCTCTCAGCCCCAGCATTTT.

This clonotype came up many times. J is TRBJ2-1 and V is TRBV4-3; 9 bases match TRBD2. The CDR3 contains 18 residues. With V trimmed by 0 bases and J by 2 bases, 8 bases remained unmatched. Germline V gives CDR1 LGHNA, CDR2 YSLEER. The CDR3 is CASSQESIAGDTYNEQFF. The CDR3 DNA reads TGCGCCAGCAGCCAAGAATCGATAGCGGGAGACACCTACAATGAGCAGTTCTTC.